Given below is one TCR beta chain in context. Its antigen is not known. The data are from a study of brain metastases from non-small cell lung cancer. Findings and limits, study-wide: Metastases had sparse T cells but largely shared repertoires with primaries. Compared with their matched primary tumors, around 68% of brain metastases showed expanded T-cell clones. Compared with primary tumors, brain metastases showed less T-cell infiltration.

Data came from immunoSEQ multiplex PCR; TCRdb stores just in-frame clones and leaves some out. The repertoire holds 1,500 or so clones, 80% to 90% seen once, with approximately 15% in the top ten. CDR1 and CDR2 (germline): KGHDR, SFDVKD. Trimming pared 0 bases from V and 5 bases from J, leaving 1 base between. This CDR3 spans 12 amino acids. Source material: primary lung tumor tissue. The TCR was taken from a donor aged 40 or older with non-small cell lung cancer. The gene calls are TRBV24-1 and TRBJ2-1; D not certain. CDR3 region: CATSDLNNEQFF. CDR3 in DNA: TGTGCCACCAGTGATTTGAACAATGAGCAGTTCTTC.